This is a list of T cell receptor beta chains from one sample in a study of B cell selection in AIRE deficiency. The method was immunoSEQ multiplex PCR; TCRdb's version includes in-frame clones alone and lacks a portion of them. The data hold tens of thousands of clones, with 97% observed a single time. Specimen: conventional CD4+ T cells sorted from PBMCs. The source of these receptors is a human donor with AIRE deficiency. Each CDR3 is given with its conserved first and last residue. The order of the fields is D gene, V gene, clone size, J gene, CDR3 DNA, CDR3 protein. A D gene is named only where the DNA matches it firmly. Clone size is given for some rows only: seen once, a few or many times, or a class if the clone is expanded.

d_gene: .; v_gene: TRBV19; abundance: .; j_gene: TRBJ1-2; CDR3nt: TGTGCCAGTAGCCCAGGGTATGGCTACACCTTC; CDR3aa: CASSPGYGYTF
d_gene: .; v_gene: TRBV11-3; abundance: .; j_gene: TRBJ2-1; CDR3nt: TGTGCCAGCAGCTTAGCGGGAGCCTACAATGAGCAGTTCTTC; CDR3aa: CASSLAGAYNEQFF
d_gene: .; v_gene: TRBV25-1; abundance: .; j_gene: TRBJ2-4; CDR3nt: TGTGCCAGCAGTGAACAGGGATATGACAAAAACATTCAGTACTTC; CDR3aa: CASSEQGYDKNIQYF
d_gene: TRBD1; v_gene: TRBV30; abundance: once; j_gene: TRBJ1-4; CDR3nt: TGTGCCTGGAGTCCATCGAGGACAGGGGTAAATGAAAAACTGTTTTTT; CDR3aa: CAWSPSRTGVNEKLFF
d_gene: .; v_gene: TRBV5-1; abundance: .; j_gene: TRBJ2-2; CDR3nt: TGCGCCAGCAGCTGGGCGGGCACCGGGGAGCTGTTTTTT; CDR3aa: CASSWAGTGELFF
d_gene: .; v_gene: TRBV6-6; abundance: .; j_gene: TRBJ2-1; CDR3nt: TGTGCCAGCAGTCGCAACAATGAGCAGTTCTTC; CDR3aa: CASSRNNEQFF
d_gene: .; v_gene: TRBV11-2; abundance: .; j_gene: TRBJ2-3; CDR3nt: TGTGCCAGCAGCTTAGCATTAGCAAAAGATACGCAGTATTTT; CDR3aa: CASSLALAKDTQYF
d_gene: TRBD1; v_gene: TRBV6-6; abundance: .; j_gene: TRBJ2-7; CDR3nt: TGTGCCAGCAGCCTTCAAACAGGGGACGAGCAGTACTTC; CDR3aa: CASSLQTGDEQYF
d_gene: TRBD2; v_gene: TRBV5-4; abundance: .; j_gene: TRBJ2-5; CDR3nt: TGTGCCAGCAGCCCCGGGGGGAGTTCACAAGAGACCCAGTACTTC; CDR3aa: CASSPGGSSQETQYF
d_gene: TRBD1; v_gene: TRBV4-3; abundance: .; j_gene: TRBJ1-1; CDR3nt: TGCGCCAGCAGCCAGACACAGGGGGGGATAGGAGCTTTCTTT; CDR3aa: CASSQTQGGIGAFF
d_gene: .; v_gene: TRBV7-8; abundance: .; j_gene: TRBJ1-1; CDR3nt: TGTGCCAGCAGCTTAGTGGCAGCGAACACTGAAGCTTTCTTT; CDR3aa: CASSLVAANTEAFF
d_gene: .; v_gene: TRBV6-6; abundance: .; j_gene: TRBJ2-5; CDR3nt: TGTGCCAGTCGACTAGTTGAGACGCGGCAGACCCAGTACTTC; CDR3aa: CASRLVETRQTQYF
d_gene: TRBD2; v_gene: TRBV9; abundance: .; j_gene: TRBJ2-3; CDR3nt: TGTGCCAGCAGTGCCACTAGCGGGAGCGGAAATACGCAGTATTTT; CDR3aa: CASSATSGSGNTQYF
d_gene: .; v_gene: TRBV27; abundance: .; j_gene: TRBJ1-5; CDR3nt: TGTGCCAGCAGTCCCCGGACAGTTGGCAATCAGCCCCAGCATTTT; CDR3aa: CASSPRTVGNQPQHF
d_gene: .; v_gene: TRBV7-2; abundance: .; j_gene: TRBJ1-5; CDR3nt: TGTGCCAGCAGCCCCTCAAGACAGAGTAGCAATCAGCCCCAGCATTTT; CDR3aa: CASSPSRQSSNQPQHF